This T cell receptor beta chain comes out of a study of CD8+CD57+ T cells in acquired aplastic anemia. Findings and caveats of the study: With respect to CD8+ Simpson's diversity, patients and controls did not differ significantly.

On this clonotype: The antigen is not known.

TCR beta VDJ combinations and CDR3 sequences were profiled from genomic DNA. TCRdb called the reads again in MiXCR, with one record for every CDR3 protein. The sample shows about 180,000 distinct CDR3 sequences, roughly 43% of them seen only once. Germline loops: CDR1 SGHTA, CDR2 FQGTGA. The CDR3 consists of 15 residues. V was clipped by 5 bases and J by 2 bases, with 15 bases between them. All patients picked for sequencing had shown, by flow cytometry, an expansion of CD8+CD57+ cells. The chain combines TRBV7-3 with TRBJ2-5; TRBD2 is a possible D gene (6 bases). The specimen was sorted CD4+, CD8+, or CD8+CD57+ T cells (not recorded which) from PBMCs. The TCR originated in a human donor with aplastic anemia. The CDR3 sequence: CASSHFRGRQETQYF. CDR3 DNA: TGTGCCAGCAGCCACTTCCGGGGGAGGCAAGAGACCCAGTACTTC.